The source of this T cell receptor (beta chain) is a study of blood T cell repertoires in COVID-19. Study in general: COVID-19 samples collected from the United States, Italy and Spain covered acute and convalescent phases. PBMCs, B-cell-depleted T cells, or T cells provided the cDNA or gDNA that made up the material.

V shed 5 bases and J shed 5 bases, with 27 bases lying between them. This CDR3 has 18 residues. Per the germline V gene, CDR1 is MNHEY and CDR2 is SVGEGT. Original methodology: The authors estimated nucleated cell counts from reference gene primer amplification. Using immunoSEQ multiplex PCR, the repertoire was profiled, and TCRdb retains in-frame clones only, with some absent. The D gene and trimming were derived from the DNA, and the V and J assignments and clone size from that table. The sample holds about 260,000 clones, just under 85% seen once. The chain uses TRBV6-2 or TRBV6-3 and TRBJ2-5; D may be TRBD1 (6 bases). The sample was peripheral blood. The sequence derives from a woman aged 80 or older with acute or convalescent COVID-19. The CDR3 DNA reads TGTGCCAGCAGTCCCGGGACGGCGGCACGAGGGGGAGTGGAGACCCAGTACTTC. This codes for CASSPGTAARGGVETQYF.